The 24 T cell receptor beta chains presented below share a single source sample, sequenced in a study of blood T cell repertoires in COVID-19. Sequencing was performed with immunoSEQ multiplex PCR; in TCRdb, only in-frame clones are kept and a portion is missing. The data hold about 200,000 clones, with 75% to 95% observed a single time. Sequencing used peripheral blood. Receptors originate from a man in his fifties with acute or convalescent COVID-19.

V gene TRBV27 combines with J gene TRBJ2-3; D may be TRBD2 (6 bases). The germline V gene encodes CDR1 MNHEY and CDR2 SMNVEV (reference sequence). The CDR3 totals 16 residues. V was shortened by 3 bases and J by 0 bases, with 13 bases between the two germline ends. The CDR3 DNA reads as TGTGCCAGCAGTTTCCTAGAGAGCGGGAGCACAGATACGCAGTATTTT. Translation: CASSFLESGSTDTQYF.

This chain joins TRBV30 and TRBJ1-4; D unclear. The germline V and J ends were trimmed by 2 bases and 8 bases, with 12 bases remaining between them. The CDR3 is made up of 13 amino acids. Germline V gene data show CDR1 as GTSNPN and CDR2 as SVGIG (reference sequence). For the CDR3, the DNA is TGTGCCTGGAGTCCCGCCTACGGGGAAAAACTGTTTTTT. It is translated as CAWSPAYGEKLFF.

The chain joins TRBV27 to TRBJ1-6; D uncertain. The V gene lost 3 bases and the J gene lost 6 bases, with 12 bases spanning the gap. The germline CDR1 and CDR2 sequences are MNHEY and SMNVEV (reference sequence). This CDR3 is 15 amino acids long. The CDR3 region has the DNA TGTGCCAGCAGTTTCGGGAATCCCCGTAATTCACCCCTCCACTTT. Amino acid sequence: CASSFGNPRNSPLHF.

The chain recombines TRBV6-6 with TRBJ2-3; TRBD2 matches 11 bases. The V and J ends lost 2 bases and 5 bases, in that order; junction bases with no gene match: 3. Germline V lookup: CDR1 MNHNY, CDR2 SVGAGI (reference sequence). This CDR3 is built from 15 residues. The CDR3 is CASSYLAGGRDTQYF. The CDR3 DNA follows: TGTGCCAGCAGTTACCTAGCGGGGGGCCGAGATACGCAGTATTTT.

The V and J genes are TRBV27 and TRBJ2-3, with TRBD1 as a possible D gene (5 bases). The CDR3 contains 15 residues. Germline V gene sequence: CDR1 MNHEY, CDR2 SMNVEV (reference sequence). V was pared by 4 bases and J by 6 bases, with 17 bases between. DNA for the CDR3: TGTGCCAGCAGTTCCCACCAGGGTTTGGTGGATACGCAGTATTTT. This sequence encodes CASSSHQGLVDTQYF.

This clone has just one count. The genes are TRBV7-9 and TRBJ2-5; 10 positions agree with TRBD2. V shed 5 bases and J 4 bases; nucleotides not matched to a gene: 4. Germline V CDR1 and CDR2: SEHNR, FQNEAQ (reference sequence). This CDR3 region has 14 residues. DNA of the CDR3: TGTGCCAGCAGCCAAAGCGGGGGGGGAGAGACCCAGTACTTC. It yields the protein CASSQSGGGETQYF.

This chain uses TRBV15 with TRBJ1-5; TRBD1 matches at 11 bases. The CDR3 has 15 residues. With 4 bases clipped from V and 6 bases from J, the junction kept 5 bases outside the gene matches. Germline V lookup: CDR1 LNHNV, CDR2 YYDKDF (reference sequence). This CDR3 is CATSMGQGGIQPQHF. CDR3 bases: TGTGCCACCAGCATGGGACAGGGGGGGATTCAGCCCCAGCATTTT.

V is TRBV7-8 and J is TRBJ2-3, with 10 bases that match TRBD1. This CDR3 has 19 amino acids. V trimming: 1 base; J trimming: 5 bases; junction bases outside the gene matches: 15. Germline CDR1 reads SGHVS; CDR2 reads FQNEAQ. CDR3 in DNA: TGTGCCAGCAGCTTAGGTCCCGGGACAGGGGCAAAACGGGGAGATACGCAGTATTTT. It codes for CASSLGPGTGAKRGDTQYF. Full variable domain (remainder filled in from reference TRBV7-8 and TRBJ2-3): GAGVSQSPRYKVAKRGQDVALRCDPISGHVSLFWYQQALGQGPEFLTYFQNEAQLDKSGLPSDRFFAERPEGSVSTLKIQRTQQEDSAVYLCASSLGPGTGAKRGDTQYFGPGTRLTVL.

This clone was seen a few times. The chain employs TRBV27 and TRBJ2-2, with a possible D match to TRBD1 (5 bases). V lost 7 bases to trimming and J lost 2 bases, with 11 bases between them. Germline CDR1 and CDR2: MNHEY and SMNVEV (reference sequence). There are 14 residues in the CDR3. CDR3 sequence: CASTRDFNTGELFF. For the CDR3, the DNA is TGTGCCAGCACCAGGGATTTTAACACCGGGGAGCTGTTTTTT.

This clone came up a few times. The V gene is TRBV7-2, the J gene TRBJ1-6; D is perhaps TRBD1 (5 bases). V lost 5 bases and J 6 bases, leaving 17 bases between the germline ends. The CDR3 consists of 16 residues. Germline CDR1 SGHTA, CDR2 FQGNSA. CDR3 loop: CASSLRPGGPNSPLHF. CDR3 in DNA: TGTGCCAGCAGCCTACGGCCCGGGGGACCTAATTCACCCCTCCACTTT.

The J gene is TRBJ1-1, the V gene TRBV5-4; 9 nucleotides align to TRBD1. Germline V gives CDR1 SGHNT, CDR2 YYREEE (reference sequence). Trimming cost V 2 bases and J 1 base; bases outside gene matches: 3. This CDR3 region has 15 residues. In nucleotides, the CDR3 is TGTGCCAGCAGCTTTAGACAGGGGGAGAACACTGAAGCTTTCTTT. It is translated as CASSFRQGENTEAFF. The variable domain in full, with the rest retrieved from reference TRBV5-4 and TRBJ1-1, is ETGVTQSPTHLIKTRGQQVTLRCSSQSGHNTVSWYQQALGQGPQFIFQYYREEENGRGNFPPRFSGLQFPNYSSELNVNALELDDSALYLCASSFRQGENTEAFFGQGTRLTVV.

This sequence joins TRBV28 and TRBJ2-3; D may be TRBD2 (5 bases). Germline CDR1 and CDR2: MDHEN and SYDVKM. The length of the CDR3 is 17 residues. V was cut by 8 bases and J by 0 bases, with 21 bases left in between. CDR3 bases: TGTGCCAGCGTTAGGGAGAGCGCCGTCCTTAGCACAGATACGCAGTATTTT. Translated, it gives CASVRESAVLSTDTQYF. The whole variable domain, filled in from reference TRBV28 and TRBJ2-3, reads DVKVTQSSRYLVKRTGEKVFLECVQDMDHENMFWYRQDPGLGLRLIYFSYDVKMKEKGDIPEGYSVSREKKERFSLILESASTNQTSMYLCASVRESAVLSTDTQYFGPGTRLTVL.

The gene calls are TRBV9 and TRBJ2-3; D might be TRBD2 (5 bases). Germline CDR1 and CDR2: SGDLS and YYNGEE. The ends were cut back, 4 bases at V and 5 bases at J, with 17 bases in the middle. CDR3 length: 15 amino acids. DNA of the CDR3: TGTGCCAGCAGCCCAAGGACTCCACGTGGAGATACGCAGTATTTT. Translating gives CASSPRTPRGDTQYF.

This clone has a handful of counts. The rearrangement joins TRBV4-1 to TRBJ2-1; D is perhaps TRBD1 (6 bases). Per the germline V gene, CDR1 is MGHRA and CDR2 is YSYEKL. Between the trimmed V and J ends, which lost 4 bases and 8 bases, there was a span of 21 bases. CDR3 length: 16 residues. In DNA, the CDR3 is TGCGCCAGCAGCCCAGAACGGTTCAGGGGTAAGGATGAGCAGTTCTTC. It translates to CASSPERFRGKDEQFF.

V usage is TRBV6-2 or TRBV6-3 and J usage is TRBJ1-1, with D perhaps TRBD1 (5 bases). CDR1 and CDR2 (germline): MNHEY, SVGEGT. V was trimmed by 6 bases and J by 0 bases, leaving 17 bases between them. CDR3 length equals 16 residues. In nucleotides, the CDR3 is TGTGCCAGCAGCCAGGGACGACTAGTAGTGAACACTGAAGCTTTCTTT. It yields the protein CASSQGRLVVNTEAFF.

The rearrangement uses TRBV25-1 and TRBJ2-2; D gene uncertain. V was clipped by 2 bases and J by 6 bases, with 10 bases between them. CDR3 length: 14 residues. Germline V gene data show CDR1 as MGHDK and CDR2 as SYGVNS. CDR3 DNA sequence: TGTGCCAGCAGTGAACCATGGTCGGCCGGGGAGCTGTTTTTT. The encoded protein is CASSEPWSAGELFF.

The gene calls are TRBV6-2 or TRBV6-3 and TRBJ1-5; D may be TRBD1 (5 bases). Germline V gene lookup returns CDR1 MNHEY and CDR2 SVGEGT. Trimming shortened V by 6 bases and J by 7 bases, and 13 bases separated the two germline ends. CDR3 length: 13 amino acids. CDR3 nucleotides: TGTGCCAGCAGCAAAGGGGAGGGGCAGCCCCAGCATTTT. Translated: CASSKGEGQPQHF.

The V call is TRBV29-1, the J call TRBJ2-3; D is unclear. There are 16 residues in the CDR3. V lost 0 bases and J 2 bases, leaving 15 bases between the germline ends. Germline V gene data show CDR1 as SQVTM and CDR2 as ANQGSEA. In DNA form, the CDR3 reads TGCAGCGTTGAAGATTCAAAGCGAGGCCTCACAGATACGCAGTATTTT. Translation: CSVEDSKRGLTDTQYF.

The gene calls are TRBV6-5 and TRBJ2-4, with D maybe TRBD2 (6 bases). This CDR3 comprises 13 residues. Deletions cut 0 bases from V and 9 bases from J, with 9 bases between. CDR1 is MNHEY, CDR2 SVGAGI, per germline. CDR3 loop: CASSYSAGGIQYF. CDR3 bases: TGTGCCAGCAGTTACTCAGCGGGCGGCATTCAGTACTTC.

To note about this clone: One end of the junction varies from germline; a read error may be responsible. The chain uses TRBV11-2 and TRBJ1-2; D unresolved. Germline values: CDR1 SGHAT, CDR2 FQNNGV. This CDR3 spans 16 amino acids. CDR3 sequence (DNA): TGTGCCAGCAGCTTAGGAGTGGGCGGGGATAACCATGGCTACACCTTC. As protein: CASSLGVGGDNHGYTF.

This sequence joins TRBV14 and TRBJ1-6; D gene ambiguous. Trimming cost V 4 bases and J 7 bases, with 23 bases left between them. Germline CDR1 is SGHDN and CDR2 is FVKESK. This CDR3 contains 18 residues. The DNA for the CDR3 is TGTGCCAGCAGCCCTTCCCGAAACCGACCCATGAGGAATTCACCCCTCCACTTT. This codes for CASSPSRNRPMRNSPLHF.

Here the CDR3 reads CASSLSGGTAVGGYTF. In nucleotides, the CDR3 is TGTGCCAGCAGTTTATCGGGCGGGACAGCCGTTGGGGGCTACACCTTC. This chain joins TRBV27 and TRBJ1-2; TRBD1 matches 7 bases. CDR1 and CDR2 (germline): MNHEY, SMNVEV (reference sequence). J lost 8 bases, V lost 0 bases, and 12 bases had no gene match. The CDR3 sequence is 16 residues long.

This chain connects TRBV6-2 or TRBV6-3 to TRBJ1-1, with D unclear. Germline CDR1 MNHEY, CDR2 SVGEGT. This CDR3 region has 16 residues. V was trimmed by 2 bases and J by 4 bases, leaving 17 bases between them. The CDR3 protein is CASSYPDGRRVTEAFF. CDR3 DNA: TGTGCCAGCAGTTACCCAGACGGCAGGAGGGTCACTGAAGCTTTCTTT.

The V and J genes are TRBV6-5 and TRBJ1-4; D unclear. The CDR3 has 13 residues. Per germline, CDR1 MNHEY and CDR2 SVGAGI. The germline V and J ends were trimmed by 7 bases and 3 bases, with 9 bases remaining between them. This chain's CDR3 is CASKGGANEKLFF. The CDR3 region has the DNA TGTGCCAGCAAGGGCGGGGCTAATGAAAAACTGTTTTTT.